The rows below give T cell receptor beta chains drawn from one sample of a study of T-cell memory formation after mild COVID-19. MiXCR, applied by TCRdb to the 5' RACE reads, yields one record per CDR3 protein. The sample includes fewer than 350,000 distinct CDR3 sequences, over 7% of them seen just once. Sequenced input: PBMCs or a T cell subset sorted from them (not recorded which). The receptors originated from a man between 18 and 29 years old who had mild COVID-19 (a few samples of this study predate the infection). Cell type and time point are not known. The CDR3 runs from the conserved cysteine through the conserved F or W. The D gene is left open where the match is weak. Clone size is given for some rows only: seen once, a few or many times, or a class if the clone is expanded.

J: TRBJ2-1; D: TRBD2; size: NA; V: TRBV2; DNA: TGTGCCAGCAGTCTCTCTAGCGGGGGAACCTACAATGAGCAGTTCTTC; CDR3: CASSLSSGGTYNEQFF
J: TRBJ2-1; D: NA; size: few; V: TRBV24-1; DNA: TGTGCCACCAGTGATTTGCAGGCCGAAGCAAATGAGCAGTTCTTC; CDR3: CATSDLQAEANEQFF
J: TRBJ2-1; D: NA; size: many; V: TRBV18; DNA: TGTGCCAGCTCACCGAGGGACTACAATGAGCAGTTCTTC; CDR3: CASSPRDYNEQFF
J: TRBJ2-1; D: NA; size: many; V: TRBV11-2; DNA: TGTGCCAGCAGCTTAACCCGACTAGTACCAGTTGAGCAGTTCTTC; CDR3: CASSLTRLVPVEQFF
J: TRBJ2-3; D: TRBD2; size: NA; V: TRBV27; DNA: TGTGCCAGCAGCCACGGGACTAGCGGGGGGGCCGTCGGTGGGGATACGCAGTATTTT; CDR3: CASSHGTSGGAVGGDTQYF
J: TRBJ2-5; D: NA; size: NA; V: TRBV5-1; DNA: TGCGCCAGCACCTCGCAGGGCGGGGAGACCCAGTACTTC; CDR3: CASTSQGGETQYF
J: TRBJ1-6; D: NA; size: many; V: TRBV5-1; DNA: TGCGCCACCAAGGACAGCTCCTCTGGTTCACCCCTCCACTTT; CDR3: CATKDSSSGSPLHF
J: TRBJ1-5; D: NA; size: NA; V: TRBV6-2/TRBV6-3; DNA: TGTGCCAGCAGTTGGGCACAGGGCAATCAGCCCCAGCATTTT; CDR3: CASSWAQGNQPQHF
J: TRBJ1-1; D: NA; size: NA; V: TRBV4-3; DNA: TGCGCCAGCAGCCAAGAAGACAGGCCAAGGACTGAAGCTTTCTTT; CDR3: CASSQEDRPRTEAFF
J: TRBJ1-6; D: TRBD1; size: many; V: TRBV7-8; DNA: TGTGCCAGCAGCTCGGCGGGACAGGGGCGAAATTCACCCCTCCACTTT; CDR3: CASSSAGQGRNSPLHF
J: TRBJ2-1; D: NA; size: many; V: TRBV27; DNA: TGTGCCAGCAGTCTAAATGGTGAGCAGTTCTTC; CDR3: CASSLNGEQFF
J: TRBJ2-7; D: NA; size: many; V: TRBV6-1; DNA: TGTGCCAGCAGTGAAGGAGACCTCTACGAGCAGTACTTC; CDR3: CASSEGDLYEQYF
J: TRBJ1-5; D: NA; size: NA; V: TRBV6-6; DNA: TGTGCCAGCAGCCTATGGCGCAATCAGCCCCAGCATTTT; CDR3: CASSLWRNQPQHF
J: TRBJ2-5; D: NA; size: NA; V: TRBV20-1; DNA: TGCAGTGCTCAGAAAGAGACCCAGTACTTC; CDR3: CSAQKETQYF
J: TRBJ1-2; D: NA; size: many; V: TRBV12-3/TRBV12-4; DNA: TGTGCCAGCAGTTTACACTATGGCTACACCTTC; CDR3: CASSLHYGYTF
J: TRBJ2-2; D: NA; size: few; V: TRBV7-2; DNA: TGTGCCAGCGCTAGTGTTGCGAACACCGGGGAGCTGTTTTTT; CDR3: CASASVANTGELFF
J: TRBJ2-4; D: TRBD2; size: few; V: TRBV5-1; DNA: TGCGCCAGCAGCGAGCCTCGGGGGGACATTCAGTACTTC; CDR3: CASSEPRGDIQYF
J: TRBJ2-5; D: NA; size: many; V: TRBV12-3/TRBV12-4; DNA: TGTGCCAGTGGGACCCGGGAGACCCAGTACTTC; CDR3: CASGTRETQYF
J: TRBJ2-2; D: NA; size: few; V: TRBV5-1; DNA: TGCGCCAGCAGCTTGGCCTGGCTGGGAACGAACACCGGGGAGCTGTTTTTT; CDR3: CASSLAWLGTNTGELFF
J: TRBJ2-1; D: NA; size: NA; V: TRBV24-1; DNA: TGTGCCACCAGCCAGGGGCCATCCTACAATGAGCAGTTCTTC; CDR3: CATSQGPSYNEQFF
J: TRBJ2-1; D: TRBD2; size: NA; V: TRBV9; DNA: TGTGCCAGCAGCTCCGGGGGGGGGCCCTCCTACAATGAGCAGTTCTTC; CDR3: CASSSGGGPSYNEQFF
J: TRBJ1-2; D: NA; size: few; V: TRBV6-5; DNA: TGTGCCAGCAGTCCCGGGGAGCTCTATGGCTACACCTTC; CDR3: CASSPGELYGYTF
J: TRBJ2-5; D: NA; size: NA; V: TRBV12-3/TRBV12-4; DNA: TGTGCCAGCAGTAGACCCCCGACACGCCAAGAGACCCAGTACTTC; CDR3: CASSRPPTRQETQYF
J: TRBJ2-3; D: NA; size: few; V: TRBV6-2/TRBV6-3; DNA: TGTGCCAGCCGCAACGAGGGGACTAGCACAGATACGCAGTATTTT; CDR3: CASRNEGTSTDTQYF
J: TRBJ2-3; D: NA; size: NA; V: TRBV5-1; DNA: TGCGCCAGCAGCTTGGTTCAGGGGTATACGCAGTATTTT; CDR3: CASSLVQGYTQYF
J: TRBJ1-5; D: NA; size: few; V: TRBV15; DNA: TGTGCCACCGGGACCCGGGCGGATCAGCCCCAGCATTTT; CDR3: CATGTRADQPQHF
J: TRBJ2-1; D: TRBD2; size: many; V: TRBV7-2; DNA: TGTGCCAGCAGCTTAGACCGCGGGGGGGGCCTGTTCTTC; CDR3: CASSLDRGGGLFF
J: TRBJ2-3; D: TRBD1; size: NA; V: TRBV24-1; DNA: TGTGCCACCAGTGACCCCGGGACAGGGGGCACAGATACGCAGTATTTT; CDR3: CATSDPGTGGTDTQYF
J: TRBJ1-4; D: NA; size: many; V: TRBV7-8; DNA: TGTGCCAGCAGCTTAGCGGGGGGCAATGAAAAACTGTTTTTT; CDR3: CASSLAGGNEKLFF
J: TRBJ2-1; D: TRBD2; size: many; V: TRBV9; DNA: TGTGCCAGCAGCGTCCGATCTTCTAGCGGGGGTGAGCAGTTCTTC; CDR3: CASSVRSSSGGEQFF
J: TRBJ2-2; D: NA; size: few; V: TRBV10-3; DNA: TGTGCCATCAGTGAGGGCGGGGGCCTGAACACCGGGGAGCTGTTTTTT; CDR3: CAISEGGGLNTGELFF
J: TRBJ1-2; D: NA; size: NA; V: TRBV6-2/TRBV6-3; DNA: TGTGCCAGCAAGCACAGATACTATGGCTACACCTTC; CDR3: CASKHRYYGYTF
J: TRBJ2-5; D: NA; size: NA; V: TRBV6-2/TRBV6-3; DNA: TGTGCCAGCGGTGGGGGAGCGGTACAGGAGACCCAGTACTTC; CDR3: CASGGGAVQETQYF
J: TRBJ2-3; D: TRBD1; size: NA; V: TRBV6-5; DNA: TGTGCCAGCACAGGGGGTCCTTCAGATACGCAGTATTTT; CDR3: CASTGGPSDTQYF
J: TRBJ2-4; D: NA; size: NA; V: TRBV29-1; DNA: TGCAGCGTGGTAGGGGCTCTAGCCAAAAACATTCAGTACTTC; CDR3: CSVVGALAKNIQYF
J: TRBJ2-1; D: NA; size: NA; V: TRBV19; DNA: TGTGCCAGTAGGGACAGCCCCTACAATGAGCAGTTCTTC; CDR3: CASRDSPYNEQFF
J: TRBJ1-2; D: TRBD1; size: few; V: TRBV7-9; DNA: TGTGCCAGCAGCGACGGGACAGGGGAAGCTAACTATGGCTACACCTTC; CDR3: CASSDGTGEANYGYTF
J: TRBJ1-4; D: NA; size: many; V: TRBV5-1; DNA: TGCGCCAGCAGCTTGGCCGGACAGTTTAATGAAAAACTGTTTTTT; CDR3: CASSLAGQFNEKLFF
J: TRBJ1-1; D: NA; size: NA; V: TRBV3-1; DNA: TGTGCCAGTGCGGGTATGGCAGCGAACACTGAAGCTTTCTTT; CDR3: CASAGMAANTEAFF
J: TRBJ1-2; D: TRBD1; size: few; V: TRBV7-2; DNA: TGTGCCAGCAGTTCTTTCCCCGGGACAGGGGACTTATATGGCTACACCTTC; CDR3: CASSSFPGTGDLYGYTF
J: TRBJ2-4; D: TRBD1; size: few; V: TRBV7-2; DNA: TGTGCCAGCAGCCTCGGGACAGCCGCCATTCAGTACTTC; CDR3: CASSLGTAAIQYF
J: TRBJ1-3; D: NA; size: few; V: TRBV12-3/TRBV12-4; DNA: TGTGCCAGCAGCCATCCCGCCGGGACTGAAGGAAACACCATATATTTT; CDR3: CASSHPAGTEGNTIYF
J: TRBJ1-1; D: TRBD1; size: many; V: TRBV7-2; DNA: TGTGCCAGCAGCTGGGACAGGGGGTACACTGAAGCTTTCTTT; CDR3: CASSWDRGYTEAFF
J: TRBJ2-3; D: NA; size: NA; V: TRBV12-3/TRBV12-4; DNA: TGTGCCAGCAGTCCCCATCCATTTTTGGGGCCAGATACGCAGTATTTT; CDR3: CASSPHPFLGPDTQYF
J: TRBJ2-5; D: NA; size: many; V: TRBV5-1; DNA: TGCGCCAGCAGCTCCGGGCCTTATACAGAGACCCAGTACTTC; CDR3: CASSSGPYTETQYF
J: TRBJ2-3; D: NA; size: few; V: TRBV24-1; DNA: TGTGCCACCGCTGGCGGCACAGATACGCAGTATTTT; CDR3: CATAGGTDTQYF
J: TRBJ1-5; D: NA; size: many; V: TRBV7-9; DNA: TGTGCCAGCAGTCTTACAGGTCTCAATCAGCCCCAGCATTTT; CDR3: CASSLTGLNQPQHF
J: TRBJ2-5; D: TRBD2; size: NA; V: TRBV5-1; DNA: TGCGCCAGCAGCTCTCGGGGGGGTTTCCAAGAGACCCAGTACTTC; CDR3: CASSSRGGFQETQYF
J: TRBJ1-6; D: NA; size: NA; V: TRBV23-1; DNA: TGCGCCAGCAGTCCCCCGACAGGAGGTTGGTCACCCCTCCACTTT; CDR3: CASSPPTGGWSPLHF
J: TRBJ2-7; D: TRBD1; size: many; V: TRBV7-2; DNA: TGTGCCAGCAGACCTACAGGGGGCAGAGGCTCCTACGAGCAGTACTTC; CDR3: CASRPTGGRGSYEQYF
J: TRBJ2-6; D: TRBD2; size: NA; V: TRBV20-1; DNA: TGCAGTGCACTAGCGTCGAGCTCTGGGGCCAACGTCCTGACTTTC; CDR3: CSALASSSGANVLTF
J: TRBJ1-6; D: TRBD1; size: NA; V: TRBV5-1; DNA: TGCGCCAGCAGCTTGGCGTCGGACAGGGCTGTTGGGTCCCCCCACTTT; CDR3: CASSLASDRAVGSPHF
J: TRBJ1-2; D: NA; size: NA; V: TRBV4-3; DNA: TGCGCCAGCAGCCAGGCACTCGGGACGAACTATGGCTACACCTTC; CDR3: CASSQALGTNYGYTF
J: TRBJ1-4; D: NA; size: few; V: TRBV13; DNA: TGTGCCAGCAGCTTTGGACTGAGAGAAAAACTGTTTTTT; CDR3: CASSFGLREKLFF
J: TRBJ2-5; D: TRBD2; size: NA; V: TRBV18; DNA: TGTGCCAGCTCGCCGACTAGCGGGGGGGCGATCGAGACCCAGTACTTC; CDR3: CASSPTSGGAIETQYF
J: TRBJ2-3; D: TRBD2; size: few; V: TRBV29-1; DNA: TGCAGCGTCGAAAGCGGGAACCACCCAGGCACGCAGTATTTT; CDR3: CSVESGNHPGTQYF